This paragraph covers one TCR beta chain sequence. Its antigen is not identified. Time point given: newly diagnosed GD, antithyroid drugs for less than 3 months. Scientists built the TCR library using RNA that was extracted from PBMCs. A volume of approximately 9.8 milliliters of peripheral blood was collected in EDTA tubes. These data come from a study of regulatory T cells in long-lasting Graves disease. The study, taken as a whole, reports: TRBV28, TRBJ1-2 and TRBJ2-5 emerged as the favored segments in persistent disease.

With iRepertoire HTBI primers and Arm-PCR of CDR3 regions, TCR beta libraries were built. One entry per CDR3 protein results from TCRdb running MiXCR on the multiplex PCR reads. The sample lists some 500,000 distinct CDR3 sequences, approximately 13% occurring once. The ends were cut back, 0 bases at V and 8 bases at J, with 9 bases in the middle. Germline V lookup: CDR1 SGHKS, CDR2 YYEKEE (reference sequence). CDR3 length: 14 residues. These records were also assigned to another study, of T cells in Graves' hyperthyroidism and ophthalmopathy.

This chain joins TRBV5-5 and TRBJ1-6; no firm D call. The sequence derives from a young man with Graves disease. The material sequenced was peripheral blood mononuclear cells (PBMCs), taken at new diagnosis, from a patient treated with antithyroid drugs. The CDR3 spells CASSLAGRDSPLHF. CDR3 DNA sequence: TGTGCCAGCAGCTTGGCGGGAAGGGATTCACCCCTCCACTTT.